This record covers a single TCR beta chain. These data originate in a study of Ad26.COV2.S vaccination and SARS-CoV-2 variants. Trimming took 5 bases from V and 1 from J, leaving 14 bases between them. The CDR3 is made up of 15 amino acids. The germline CDR1 and CDR2 sequences are SNHLY and FYNNEI. Profiling relied on immunoSEQ multiplex PCR, and the TCRdb table lists in-frame clones only, not all of them. The sample yields 350,000 to 550,000 clones, roughly nine tenths seen once. Treatment indicated: 15 to 20 received Ad26.COV2.S at low or high dose, single or two shots; 5 received placebo; per-sample allocation not given. Sampling was done on day 63 after the first vaccine or placebo injection.

The TCR comes from a person between 18 and 65 years old who received the Ad26.COV2.S COVID-19 vaccine or a placebo. This chain connects TRBV2 to TRBJ2-5, with TRBD2 as a possible D gene (5 bases). The sample consisted of peripheral blood, taken in a trial of Ad26.COV2.S vaccine versus placebo. The DNA for the CDR3 is TGTGCCAGCAGTACAAGTACACGGGGCCAAGAGACCCAGTACTTC. It specifies CASSTSTRGQETQYF.